This T cell receptor beta chain was documented in a study of CD8 T cells in Susac syndrome. The V end was cut by 7 bases, the J end by 2 bases, with 26 bases between. The CDR3 is 18 residues long. Germline values: CDR1 SNHLY, CDR2 FYNNEI. In blood CD8+ and CD4+ T cells, TCR beta underwent sequencing. Relapsing-remitting disease, either stable or active, was present in the multiple sclerosis controls, who were treatment-naive patients. TEMRA cells were FACS-enriched, with CD8+ and CD4+ T cells isolated negatively. Reverse transcription used about 0.45 to 1 ug RNA and random hexamers. An immunoSEQ multiplex PCR amplified TCR beta CDR3 over 54 Vbeta and 13 Jbeta. TCRdb analysed the immunoSEQ multiplex PCR reads with MiXCR anew, one entry per CDR3 protein. Of hundreds of thousands of distinct CDR3 sequences listed, approximately 85% are singletons.

The genes are TRBV2 and TRBJ1-2; D is perhaps TRBD1 (6 bases). This TCR was sampled from a human donor with multiple sclerosis. Sequencing input: CD8+ T cells from PBMCs. CDR3 bases: TGTGCCAGCACCACAGGGATTGGGAAGGGCGCCGACAACTATGGCTACACCTTC. Translated, it gives CASTTGIGKGADNYGYTF. Based on the CDR3 plus reference TRBV2 and TRBJ1-2, the full variable domain is EPEVTQTPSHQVTQMGQEVILRCVPISNHLYFYWYRQILGQKVEFLVSFYNNEISEKSEIFDDQFSVERPDGSNFTLKIRSTKLEDSAMYFCASTTGIGKGADNYGYTFGSGTRLTVV.